This T cell receptor beta chain was observed in a study of blood T cell repertoires in COVID-19. TCRdb's copy holds only in-frame clones and misses some; the assay was immunoSEQ multiplex PCR. The repertoire holds under 45,000 clones, with around 86% as singletons. The sequenced material came from peripheral blood. This receptor was identified in a man between 60 and 75 years old with active COVID-19.

The CDR3, as DNA: TGTGCCAGCAGCGACGACTTAGATACGCAGTATTTT. This translates into CASSDDLDTQYF. The chain employs TRBV5-4 and TRBJ2-3; D remains ambiguous. CDR1 and CDR2 from the germline V gene are SGHNT and YYREEE (reference sequence). CDR3 length: 12 residues. With 4 bases removed from V and 5 bases from J, the gap between germline ends came to 8 bases.